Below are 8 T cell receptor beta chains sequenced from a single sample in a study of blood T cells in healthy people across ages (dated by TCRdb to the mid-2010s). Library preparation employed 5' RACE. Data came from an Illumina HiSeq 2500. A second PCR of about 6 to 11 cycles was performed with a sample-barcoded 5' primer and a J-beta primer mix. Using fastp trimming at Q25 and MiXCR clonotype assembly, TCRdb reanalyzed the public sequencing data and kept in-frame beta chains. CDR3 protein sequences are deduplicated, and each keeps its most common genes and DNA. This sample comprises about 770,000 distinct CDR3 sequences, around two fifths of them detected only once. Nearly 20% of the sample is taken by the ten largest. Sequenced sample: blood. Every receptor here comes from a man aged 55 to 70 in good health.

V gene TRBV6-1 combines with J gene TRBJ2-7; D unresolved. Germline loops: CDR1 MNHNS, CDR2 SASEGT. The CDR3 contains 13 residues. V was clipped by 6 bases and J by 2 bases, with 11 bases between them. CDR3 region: CASSISFTYEQYF. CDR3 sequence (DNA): TGTGCCAGCAGCATTAGCTTCACCTACGAGCAGTACTTC.

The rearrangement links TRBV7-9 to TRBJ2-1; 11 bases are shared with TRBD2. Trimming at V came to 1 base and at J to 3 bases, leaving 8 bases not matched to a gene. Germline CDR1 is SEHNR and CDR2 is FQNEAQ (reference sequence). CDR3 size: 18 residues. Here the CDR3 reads CASSLGPSGGKSYNEQFF. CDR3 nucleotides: TGTGCCAGCAGCTTAGGGCCTAGCGGGGGGAAAAGCTACAATGAGCAGTTCTTC.

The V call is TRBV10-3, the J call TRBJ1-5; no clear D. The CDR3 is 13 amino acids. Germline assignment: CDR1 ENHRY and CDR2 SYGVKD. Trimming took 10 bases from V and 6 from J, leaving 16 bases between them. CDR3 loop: CATAREMGQPQHF. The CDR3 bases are TGTGCCACCGCCCGGGAAATGGGTCAGCCCCAGCATTTT.

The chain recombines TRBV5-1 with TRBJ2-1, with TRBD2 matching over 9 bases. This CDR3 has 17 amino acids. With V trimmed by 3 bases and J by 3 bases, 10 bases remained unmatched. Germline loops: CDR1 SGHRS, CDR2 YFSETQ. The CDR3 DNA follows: TGCGCCAGCAGCTCTATACCAGCGGGGGGCCTCTACAATGAGCAGTTCTTC. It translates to CASSSIPAGGLYNEQFF.

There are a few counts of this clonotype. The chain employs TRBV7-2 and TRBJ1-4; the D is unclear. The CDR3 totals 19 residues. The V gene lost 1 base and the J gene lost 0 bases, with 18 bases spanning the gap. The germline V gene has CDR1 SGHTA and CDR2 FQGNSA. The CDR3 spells CASSLVPFNPIATNEKLFF. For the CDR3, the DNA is TGTGCCAGCAGCTTAGTTCCTTTTAACCCAATTGCAACTAATGAAAAACTGTTTTTT.

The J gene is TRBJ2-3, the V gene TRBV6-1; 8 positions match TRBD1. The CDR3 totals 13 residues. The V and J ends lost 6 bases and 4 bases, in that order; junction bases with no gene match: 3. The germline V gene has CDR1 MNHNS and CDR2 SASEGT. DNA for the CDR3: TGTGCCAGCAGGATACAGGGGGCAGATACGCAGTATTTT. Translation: CASRIQGADTQYF.

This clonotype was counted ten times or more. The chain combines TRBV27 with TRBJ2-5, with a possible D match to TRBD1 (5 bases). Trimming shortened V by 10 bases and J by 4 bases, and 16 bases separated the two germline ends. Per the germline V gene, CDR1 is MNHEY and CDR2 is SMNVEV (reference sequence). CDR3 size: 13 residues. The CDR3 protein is CATSQGLRETQYF. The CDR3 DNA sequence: TGTGCCACCAGCCAGGGTTTACGAGAGACCCAGTACTTC.

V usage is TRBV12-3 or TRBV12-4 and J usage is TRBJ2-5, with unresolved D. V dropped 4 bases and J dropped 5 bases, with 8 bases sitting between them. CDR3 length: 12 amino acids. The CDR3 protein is CASSWTRETQYF. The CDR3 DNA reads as TGTGCCAGCAGTTGGACCAGGGAGACCCAGTACTTC.